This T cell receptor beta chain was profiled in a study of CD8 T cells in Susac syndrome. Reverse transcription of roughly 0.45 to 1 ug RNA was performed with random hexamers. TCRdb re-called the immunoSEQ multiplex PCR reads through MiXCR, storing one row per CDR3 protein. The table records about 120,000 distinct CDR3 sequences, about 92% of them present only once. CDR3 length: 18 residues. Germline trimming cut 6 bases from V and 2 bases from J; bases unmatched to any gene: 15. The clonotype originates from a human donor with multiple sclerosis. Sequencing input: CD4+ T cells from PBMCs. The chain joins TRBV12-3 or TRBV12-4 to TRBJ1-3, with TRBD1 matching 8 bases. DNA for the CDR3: TGTGCCAGCAGAGCCATCGACAGGGGCCTCGCCACTGGAAACACCATATATTTT. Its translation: CASRAIDRGLATGNTIYF.